One and the same sample provided the 9 T cell receptor beta chains below, sequenced in a study of low-dose radiotherapy and immunotherapy resistance in tumors. TRAV- and TRBV-specific primers were used for first-strand cDNA, which covered alpha and beta chains. The authors ran about 18 PCR cycles to amplify TCRs with a constant-region primer and V-primer adapter. One entry per CDR3 protein results from TCRdb running MiXCR on the reads. Of fewer than 8,000 distinct CDR3 sequences listed, approximately 64% are singletons. These receptors were collected from a human donor with advanced metastatic prostate, ovarian, gallbladder or colorectal cancer (not recorded which). This table probably holds off-target reads from a library built for another chain.

This chain connects TRBV18 to TRBJ2-7; 11 nucleotides agree with TRBD1. The CDR3 loop spans 15 amino acids. Germline CDR1 KGHSH, CDR2 LQKENI. V lost 4 bases to trimming and J lost 2 bases; unmatched junction nucleotides: 4. The chain's CDR3 is CASSLGTGGAYEQYF. CDR3 sequence (DNA): TGTGCCAGCTCACTAGGGACAGGGGGGGCCTACGAGCAGTACTTC.

CDR3 nucleotide sequence: TGTGCCAGCAGCTTAGGTCAACACGAGCAGTACTTC. It codes for CASSLGQHEQYF. The V gene is TRBV11-2, the J gene TRBJ2-7, with D unresolved. Trimming stripped 1 base from V and 5 bases from J, with 6 bases between. The CDR3 consists of 12 residues. CDR1 is SGHAT, CDR2 FQNNGV, per germline.

This clonotype was detected once. One end of the junction varies from germline; a read error may be responsible. V and J are TRBV2 and TRBJ2-7; 8 nucleotides match TRBD1. This CDR3 is built from 10 residues. The germline V gene encodes CDR1 SNHLY and CDR2 FYNNEI. The CDR3 DNA sequence: TGTGCCAGCAGTGAACGGGACAGGCACTTC. Translation: CASSERDRHF.

The chain carries TRBV6-2 or TRBV6-3 and TRBJ1-1; weak D call: TRBD1 (6 bases). The CDR3 totals 19 residues. From germline, CDR1 is MNHEY and CDR2 SVGEGT. The ends were cut back, 7 bases at V and 2 bases at J, with 29 bases in the middle. The CDR3 is CASTPQGLRGPFLNTEAFF. CDR3 nucleotide sequence: TGTGCCAGCACCCCCCAGGGCCTCAGGGGTCCTTTTCTAAACACTGAAGCTTTCTTT.

The chain joins TRBV6-1 to TRBJ2-1; tentatively, D is TRBD2 (6 bases). The V gene lost 1 base and the J gene lost 2 bases, with 12 bases spanning the gap. The CDR3 extends over 16 amino acids. Germline CDR1 is MNHNS and CDR2 is SASEGT. Written as DNA, the CDR3 is TGTGCCAGCAGTGAAGTAGGGCGGGGAGCCTACAATGAGCAGTTCTTC. Protein: CASSEVGRGAYNEQFF.

V and J are TRBV20-1 and TRBJ2-3; 8 nucleotides align to TRBD2. Germline CDR1 is DFQATT and CDR2 is SNEGSKA (reference sequence). With V trimmed by 0 bases and J by 4 bases, 12 bases remained unmatched. CDR3 length: 17 residues. CDR3 sequence: CSARDAVSGSFSDTQYF. The CDR3, as DNA: TGCAGTGCTAGAGACGCCGTAAGCGGGAGTTTTTCAGATACGCAGTATTTT.

This clonotype was counted once. The chain uses TRBV5-4 and TRBJ2-1; 7 nucleotides agree with TRBD1. The V gene end was trimmed by 4 bases and the J gene end by 9 bases; junction bases not matched to a gene: 16. The length of the CDR3 is 16 residues. Germline V gene data show CDR1 as SGHNT and CDR2 as YYREEE (reference sequence). The CDR3 coding sequence is TGTGCCAGCAGCAGCTGGACAGGCCGCGAAATTACTGAGCAGTTCTTC. Its translation: CASSSWTGREITEQFF. The whole variable domain, filled in from reference TRBV5-4 and TRBJ2-1, reads ETGVTQSPTHLIKTRGQQVTLRCSSQSGHNTVSWYQQALGQGPQFIFQYYREEENGRGNFPPRFSGLQFPNYSSELNVNALELDDSALYLCASSSWTGREITEQFFGPGTRLTVL.

The chain uses TRBV18 and TRBJ1-1; D may be TRBD1 (6 bases). V lost 3 bases, J lost 3 bases, and 14 bases lay in between. From germline, CDR1 is KGHSH and CDR2 LQKENI. This CDR3 is built from 15 residues. CDR3 nucleotide sequence: TGTGCCAGCTCACCGCCCAGGGGTGTTTACACTGAAGCTTTCTTT. As protein: CASSPPRGVYTEAFF.

This chain connects TRBV10-3 to TRBJ1-2, with D perhaps matching TRBD1 (5 bases). Germline V gene sequence: CDR1 ENHRY, CDR2 SYGVKD. Deletions cut 2 bases from V and 9 bases from J, with 7 bases between. The CDR3 sequence is 11 residues long. Here the CDR3 DNA reads TGTGCCATCAGTGAGGGGGGAAGCTACACCTTC. Its translation is CAISEGGSYTF.